This T cell receptor beta chain appears in the sequencing data of a study of blood T cell repertoires in COVID-19. Overall study: The United States, Italy and Spain were the sources of the acute and convalescent COVID-19 samples. From T cells, B-cell-depleted T cells, or PBMCs came the material, which was cDNA or gDNA.

Original processing methods: Estimation of nucleated cell counts relied on the amplification of reference gene primers. Profiling relied on immunoSEQ multiplex PCR, and the TCRdb table lists in-frame clones only, not all of them. V, J and clone size derive from that table, while D and trimming were established from the DNA sequence. The sample contains 250,000 to 300,000 clones, around nine tenths of which appear only once. The CDR3 has 18 amino acids. Unmatched junction bases numbered 8, after V lost 6 bases and J lost 3 bases. CDR1 is SNHLY, CDR2 FYNNEI, per germline. Followed longitudinally, the Seattle patients had been enrolled during active infection.

This clonotype originated in a woman in her thirties with COVID-19, enrolled during active disease. V and J are TRBV2 and TRBJ2-1; the match to TRBD2 covers 16 bases. Specimen: peripheral blood. As DNA, the CDR3 is TGTGCCAGCAGGGGGACTAGCGGGAGGGCGCCCCTCTACAATGAGCAGTTCTTC. This encodes CASRGTSGRAPLYNEQFF.